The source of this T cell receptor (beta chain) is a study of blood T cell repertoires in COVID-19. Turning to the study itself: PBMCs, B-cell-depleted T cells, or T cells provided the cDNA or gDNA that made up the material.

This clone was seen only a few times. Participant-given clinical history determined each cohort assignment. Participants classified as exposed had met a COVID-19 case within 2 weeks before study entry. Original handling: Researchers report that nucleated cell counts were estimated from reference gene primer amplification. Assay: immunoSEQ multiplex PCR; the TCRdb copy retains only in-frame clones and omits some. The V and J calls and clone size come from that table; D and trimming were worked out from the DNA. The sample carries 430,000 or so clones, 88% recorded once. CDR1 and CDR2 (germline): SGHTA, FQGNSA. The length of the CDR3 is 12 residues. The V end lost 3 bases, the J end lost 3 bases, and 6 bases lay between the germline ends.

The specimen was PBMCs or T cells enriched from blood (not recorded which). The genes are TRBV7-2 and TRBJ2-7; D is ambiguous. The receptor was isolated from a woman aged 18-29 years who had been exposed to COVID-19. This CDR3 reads CASSFNRYEQYF. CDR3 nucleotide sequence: TGTGCCAGCAGCTTTAATCGCTACGAGCAGTACTTC.